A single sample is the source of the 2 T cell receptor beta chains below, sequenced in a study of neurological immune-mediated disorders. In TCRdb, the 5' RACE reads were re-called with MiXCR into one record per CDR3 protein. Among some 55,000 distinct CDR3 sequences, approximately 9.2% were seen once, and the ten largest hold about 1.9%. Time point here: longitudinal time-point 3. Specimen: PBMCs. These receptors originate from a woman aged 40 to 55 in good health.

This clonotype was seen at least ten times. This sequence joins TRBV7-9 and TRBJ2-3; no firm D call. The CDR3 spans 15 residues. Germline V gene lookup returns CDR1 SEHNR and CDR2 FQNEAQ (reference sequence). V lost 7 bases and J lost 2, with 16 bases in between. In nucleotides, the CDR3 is TGTGCCAGCACCCCAGGCCCGGAGAACACAGATACGCAGTATTTT. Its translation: CASTPGPENTDTQYF.

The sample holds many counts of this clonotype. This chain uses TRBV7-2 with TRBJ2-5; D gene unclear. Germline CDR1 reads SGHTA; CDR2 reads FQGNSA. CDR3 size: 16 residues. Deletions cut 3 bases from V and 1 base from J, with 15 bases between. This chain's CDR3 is CASSFGPYPGQETQYF. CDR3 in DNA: TGTGCCAGCAGCTTTGGACCCTACCCGGGCCAAGAGACCCAGTACTTC.